Listed below are T cell receptor beta chains from one sample, sequenced in a study of blood T cells in healthy people across ages. Each CDR3 protein gets one entry after TCRdb re-called the 5' RACE reads with MiXCR. The sample holds some 760,000 distinct CDR3 sequences, around a quarter seen once. These same records also appear under a second study, on T cells of mothers and their children.

Sequencing was performed on blood. These receptors came from a boy younger than 18 in good health. Both conserved end residues are part of each CDR3. Fields, in order: V gene, clone size, D gene, J gene, CDR3 length, CDR3 DNA, CDR3 protein. D genes are given only for firm matches. The size of a clone is reported for some rows only, either as once, few or many, or as a class for expanded clones.

TRBV4-1	few	NA	TRBJ1-1	14	TGCGCCAGCAGCCAACTGGGACAGAACACTGAAGCTTTCTTT	CASSQLGQNTEAFF
TRBV14	few	NA	TRBJ2-3	17	TGTGCCAGCAGCCAAGATCTCTTCCTCTGGGGTACAGATACGCAGTATTTT	CASSQDLFLWGTDTQYF
TRBV12-3/TRBV12-4	NA	TRBD1	TRBJ1-4	18	TGTGCCAGCAGTTTTGGAACACTCTCGACGGGACAGAATGAAAAACTGTTTTTT	CASSFGTLSTGQNEKLFF
TRBV5-1	few	TRBD2	TRBJ2-1	18	TGCGCCAGCAGCTTGGAGGGACTAGCGGGAGGGCCGTACGATGAGCAGTTCTTC	CASSLEGLAGGPYDEQFF
TRBV20-1	NA	NA	TRBJ2-7	13	TGCAGTGCTGTAAGCGGAGCCTCCTACGAGCAGTACTTC	CSAVSGASYEQYF
TRBV6-2/TRBV6-3	NA	NA	TRBJ2-1	13	TGTGCCAGTGGGGACTCCTTCAACAACGAGCAGTTCTTC	CASGDSFNNEQFF
TRBV7-7	NA	NA	TRBJ1-2	15	TGTGCTAGCAGCTTATTACTCTCTTGGCGCTATGGCTACACCTTC	CASSLLLSWRYGYTF
TRBV7-8	NA	NA	TRBJ1-2	16	TGTGCCAGCAGCTTAGCGCCCAGGGGACCTAACTATGGCTACACCTTC	CASSLAPRGPNYGYTF
TRBV9	NA	TRBD2	TRBJ2-5	16	TGTGCCAGCAGCGTAGACCAGCGGGGGGGAGGGGGGACCCAGTACTTC	CASSVDQRGGGGTQYF
TRBV12-3/TRBV12-4	NA	NA	TRBJ1-1	14	TGTGCCAGCAAGCCGTCAGGGGTCAACACTGAAGCTTTCTTT	CASKPSGVNTEAFF
TRBV28	few	NA	TRBJ1-6	15	TGTGCCAGCAGGCCTTCCCGCTCCTATAATTCACCCCTCCACTTT	CASRPSRSYNSPLHF
TRBV29-1	NA	NA	TRBJ1-1	12	TGCAGCGTCAAACAGACGAACACTGAAGCTTTCTTT	CSVKQTNTEAFF
TRBV4-3	NA	NA	TRBJ1-1	19	TGCGCCAGCAGCCAATTGAGTTTTATTTACGGGATCCTGAACACTGAAGCTTTCTTT	CASSQLSFIYGILNTEAFF
TRBV2	few	NA	TRBJ2-5	14	TGTGCCAGCAAGCCCGCGGGACTTGGGGAGACCCAGTACTTC	CASKPAGLGETQYF
TRBV3-1	few	NA	TRBJ2-3	16	TGTGCCAGCAGCCAAGGTACATCAACTCACACAGATACGCAGTATTTT	CASSQGTSTHTDTQYF
TRBV4-3	NA	NA	TRBJ2-7	13	TGCGCCAGCAGCCAAAGTCAGAACTACGAGCAGTACTTC	CASSQSQNYEQYF
TRBV7-3	few	NA	TRBJ2-1	14	TGTGCCAGCAGCTTAGATAGGGGGGACAATGAGCAGTTCTTC	CASSLDRGDNEQFF
TRBV19	few	NA	TRBJ2-7	14	TGTGCCAGTAGTATGGGGAGTAACTCCTACGAGCAGTACTTC	CASSMGSNSYEQYF
TRBV4-3	NA	NA	TRBJ1-2	13	TGCGCCAGCAGCCACGCTTATAACTATGGCTACACCTTC	CASSHAYNYGYTF
TRBV7-2	once	NA	TRBJ1-1	13	TGTGCCAGCAGCTGGGCCCAGAACACTGAAGCTTTCTTT	CASSWAQNTEAFF
TRBV20-1	NA	NA	TRBJ2-1	16	TGCAGTGCCCAGGCTGCTAGCGCTAGCTCCTACAATGAGCAGTTCTTC	CSAQAASASSYNEQFF
TRBV13	few	NA	TRBJ2-7	15	TGTGCCAGCAGCCCCTTGACCAAGGGCTCCTACGAGCAGTACTTC	CASSPLTKGSYEQYF
TRBV28	few	TRBD2	TRBJ2-4	17	TGTGCCAGCAGTTTTAGTTGGCTAGCGGGAGCCAAAAACATTCAGTACTTC	CASSFSWLAGAKNIQYF
TRBV7-9	NA	NA	TRBJ1-2	15	TGTGCCAGCAGCTTAGTAACGGGGGTGAACTATGGCTACACCTTC	CASSLVTGVNYGYTF
TRBV27	few	NA	TRBJ1-5	13	TGTGCCAGCAGTTTATATGAGGCGGAGCCCCAGCATTTT	CASSLYEAEPQHF
TRBV11-3	NA	NA	TRBJ2-2	15	TGTGCCAGCAGCTCCCAGGGAATGGGCACCGGGGAGCTGTTTTTT	CASSSQGMGTGELFF
TRBV18	few	TRBD1	TRBJ2-1	15	TGTGCCAGCTCGACGGGACAGGGTGGGGTCAATGAGCAGTTCTTC	CASSTGQGGVNEQFF
TRBV29-1	few	TRBD2	TRBJ2-1	13	TGCAGCGGTTCACTAGCGGGAGCTGGTGAGCAGTTCTTC	CSGSLAGAGEQFF
TRBV12-3/TRBV12-4	few	NA	TRBJ2-7	12	TGTGCCAGCAGTTTTCAGGTGACGAGGCAGTACTTC	CASSFQVTRQYF
TRBV7-2	NA	TRBD1	TRBJ2-1	13	TGTGCCAGTCGACAGGGGGGGGGAAATGAGCAGTTCTTC	CASRQGGGNEQFF
TRBV25-1	few	NA	TRBJ1-6	15	TGTGCCAGCAGCCCACGGGCAGGACGAAATTCACCCCTCCACTTT	CASSPRAGRNSPLHF
TRBV6-6	NA	NA	TRBJ2-4	14	TGTGCCAGCAGTTATGGGGGCCAGAAAAACATTCAGTACTTC	CASSYGGQKNIQYF
TRBV4-3	many	TRBD2	TRBJ2-5	17	TGCGCCAGCAGCCAAGATAACCCCTTGACAGCGGGGGAGACCCAGTACTTC	CASSQDNPLTAGETQYF
TRBV2	many	NA	TRBJ2-4	13	TGTGCCAGCAGTCCGGACGCCAAAAACATTCAGTACTTC	CASSPDAKNIQYF
TRBV5-1	NA	TRBD1	TRBJ1-2	17	TGCGCCAGCAGCTTGGCTGGGGACAGGGGAGATCTCTATGGCTACACCTTC	CASSLAGDRGDLYGYTF
TRBV12-3/TRBV12-4	NA	NA	TRBJ1-1	13	TGTGCCAGCAGCCCCTCAAAGAACACTGAAGCTTTCTTT	CASSPSKNTEAFF
TRBV4-3	NA	TRBD1	TRBJ2-7	16	TGCGCCAGCAGCCAAGATCTGGACAGGGGGCTCGACGAGCAGTACTTC	CASSQDLDRGLDEQYF
TRBV7-8	few	TRBD2	TRBJ2-3	17	TGTGCCAGCAGCCAACCAATAGCGGGGGAGGGCACAGATACGCAGTATTTT	CASSQPIAGEGTDTQYF
TRBV29-1	NA	NA	TRBJ2-1	10	TGCAGTTATCGCCTCCATGAGCAGTTCTTC	CSYRLHEQFF
TRBV18	many	NA	TRBJ2-5	15	TGTGCCAGCTCAACGGGGACTGATACAAGAGAGACCCAGTACTTC	CASSTGTDTRETQYF
TRBV6-2/TRBV6-3	NA	NA	TRBJ2-7	15	TGTGCCAGCAGTTATCCACAGGGTTACAATGTCGAGCAGTACTTC	CASSYPQGYNVEQYF
TRBV20-1	NA	TRBD2	TRBJ2-7	13	TGCAGTGCCCTAGCGGGGGGATCCTACGAGCAGTACTTC	CSALAGGSYEQYF
TRBV6-8	NA	NA	TRBJ2-2	13	TGTGCCAGCAGTAGGGGGAAGACCGGGGAGCTGTTTTTT	CASSRGKTGELFF
TRBV6-5	few	TRBD1	TRBJ1-2	15	TGTGCCAGCAGTCCTTCCGGGACAGGGGGATATGGCTACACCTTC	CASSPSGTGGYGYTF
TRBV15	few	TRBD2	TRBJ2-3	18	TGTGCCACCAGCAGGGAAGCCAGGACTAGCGGGCTATTAAATACGCAGTATTTT	CATSREARTSGLLNTQYF
TRBV11-3	few	NA	TRBJ2-1	14	TGTGCCAGCAGCTTAGATCCAAGGGCCGGTGAGCAGTTCTTC	CASSLDPRAGEQFF
TRBV4-1	NA	NA	TRBJ2-3	15	TGCGCCAGCAGCAAGGCTGGGAACGACCCAGATACGCAGTATTTT	CASSKAGNDPDTQYF
TRBV28	few	NA	TRBJ1-5	16	TGTGCCAGCAGCGACATGGTAGGGTATAGCAATCAGCCCCAGCATTTT	CASSDMVGYSNQPQHF
TRBV3-1	few	NA	TRBJ2-3	14	TGTGCCAGCAGCCGCGCGGCGAGCACAGATACGCAGTATTTT	CASSRAASTDTQYF
TRBV9	NA	NA	TRBJ2-3	16	TGTGCCAGCAGCGTAGGGCAGGGAAAAGGCACAGATACGCAGTATTTT	CASSVGQGKGTDTQYF
TRBV6-1	NA	NA	TRBJ2-7	13	TGTGCCAGCAGTGAATCGAATGTCTCCGAGCAGTACTTC	CASSESNVSEQYF
TRBV5-4	few	NA	TRBJ2-3	13	TGTGCCAGCAGCTTGGGTGGATCTCCTACGCAGTATTTT	CASSLGGSPTQYF
TRBV7-2	NA	NA	TRBJ2-2	14	TGTGCCAGCAGCTTAGTTCGCCCCACCGGGGAGCTGTTTTTT	CASSLVRPTGELFF
TRBV18	few	TRBD1	TRBJ1-1	15	TGTGCCAGCTCACCAGGAGGGCCAGGGGGAACTGAAGCTTTCTTT	CASSPGGPGGTEAFF
TRBV6-5	few	NA	TRBJ1-3	16	TGTGCCAGCAGTTCTATCGGGACAAGAGGGGGAAACACCATATATTTT	CASSSIGTRGGNTIYF
TRBV6-2/TRBV6-3	NA	TRBD2	TRBJ2-3	14	TGTGCCAGCTCGGGGGGGGAAGCCACAGATACGCAGTATTTT	CASSGGEATDTQYF
TRBV4-3	NA	NA	TRBJ2-5	15	TGCGCCAGCAGCCAAGATTCTAGTGATGGGGAGACCCAGTACTTC	CASSQDSSDGETQYF
TRBV29-1	few	NA	TRBJ2-3	14	TGCAGCGTTGAAGGGGGCGTCGGGACAGATACGCAGTATTTT	CSVEGGVGTDTQYF